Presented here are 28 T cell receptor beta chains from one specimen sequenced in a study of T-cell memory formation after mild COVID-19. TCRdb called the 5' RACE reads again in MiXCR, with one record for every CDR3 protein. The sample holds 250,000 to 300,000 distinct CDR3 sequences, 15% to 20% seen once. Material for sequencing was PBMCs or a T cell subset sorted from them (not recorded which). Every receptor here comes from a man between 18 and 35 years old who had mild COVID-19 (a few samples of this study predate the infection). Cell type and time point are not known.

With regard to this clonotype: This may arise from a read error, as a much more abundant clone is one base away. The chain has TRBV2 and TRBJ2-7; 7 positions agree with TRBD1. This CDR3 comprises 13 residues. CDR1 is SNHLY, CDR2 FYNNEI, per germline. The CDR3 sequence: CSSEGTASYEQYF. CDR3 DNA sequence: TGTTCCAGTGAGGGGACAGCCTCCTACGAGCAGTACTTC. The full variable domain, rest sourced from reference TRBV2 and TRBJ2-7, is EPEVTQTPSHQVTQMGQEVILRCVPISNHLYFYWYRQILGQKVEFLVSFYNNEISEKSEIFDDQFSVERPDGSNFTLKIRSTKLEDSAMYFCSSEGTASYEQYFGPGTRLTVT.

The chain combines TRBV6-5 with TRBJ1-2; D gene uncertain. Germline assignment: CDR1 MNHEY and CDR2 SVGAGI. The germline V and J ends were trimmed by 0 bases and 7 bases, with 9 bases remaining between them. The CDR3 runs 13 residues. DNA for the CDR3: TGTGCCAGCAGTTACTCGATATGGGCTGGCTACACCTTC. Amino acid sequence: CASSYSIWAGYTF.

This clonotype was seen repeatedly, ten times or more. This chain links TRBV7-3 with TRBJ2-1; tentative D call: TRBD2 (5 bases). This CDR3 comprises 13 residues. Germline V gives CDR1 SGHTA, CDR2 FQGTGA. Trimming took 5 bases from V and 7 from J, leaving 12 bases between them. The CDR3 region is CASSLTRGNEQFF. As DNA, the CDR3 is TGTGCCAGCAGCCTCACTCGGGGAAATGAGCAGTTCTTC. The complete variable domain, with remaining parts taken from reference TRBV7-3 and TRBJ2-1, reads GAGVSQTPSNKVTEKGKYVELRCDPISGHTALYWYRQSLGQGPEFLIYFQGTGAADDSGLPNDRFFAVRPEGSVSTLKIQRTERGDSAVYLCASSLTRGNEQFFGPGTRLTVL.

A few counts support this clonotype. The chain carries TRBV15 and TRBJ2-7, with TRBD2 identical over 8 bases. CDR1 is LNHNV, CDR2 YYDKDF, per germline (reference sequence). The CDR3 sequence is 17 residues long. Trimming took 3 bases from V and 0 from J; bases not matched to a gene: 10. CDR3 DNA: TGTGCCACCAGCAGGGGACGAGCGGGGGCTACCTCCTACGAGCAGTACTTC. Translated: CATSRGRAGATSYEQYF. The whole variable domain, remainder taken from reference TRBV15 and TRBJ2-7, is DAMVIQNPRYQVTQFGKPVTLSCSQTLNHNVMYWYQQKSSQAPKLLFHYYDKDFNNEADTPDNFQSRRPNTSFCFLDIRSPGLGDTAMYLCATSRGRAGATSYEQYFGPGTRLTVT.

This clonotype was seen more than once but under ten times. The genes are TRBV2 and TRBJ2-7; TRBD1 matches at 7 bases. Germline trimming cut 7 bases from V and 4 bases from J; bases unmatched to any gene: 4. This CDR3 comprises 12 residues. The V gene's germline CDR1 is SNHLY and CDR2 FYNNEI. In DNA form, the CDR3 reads TGTGCCAGCACCGGGACAGTGTACGAGCAGTACTTC. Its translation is CASTGTVYEQYF.

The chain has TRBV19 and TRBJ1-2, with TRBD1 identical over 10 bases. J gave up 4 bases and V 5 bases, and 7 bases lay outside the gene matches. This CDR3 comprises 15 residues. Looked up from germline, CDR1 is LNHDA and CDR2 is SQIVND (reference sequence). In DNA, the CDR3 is TGTGCCAGTAGTCCCTGGACAGGGGGAGGCTATGGCTACACCTTC. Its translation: CASSPWTGGGYGYTF.

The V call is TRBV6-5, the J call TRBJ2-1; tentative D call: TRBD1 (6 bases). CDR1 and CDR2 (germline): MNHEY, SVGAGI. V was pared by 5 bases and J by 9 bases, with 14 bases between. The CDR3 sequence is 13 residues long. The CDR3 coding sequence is TGTGCCAGCAGTCTACAGGGATCGGGTGAGCAGTTCTTC. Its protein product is CASSLQGSGEQFF.

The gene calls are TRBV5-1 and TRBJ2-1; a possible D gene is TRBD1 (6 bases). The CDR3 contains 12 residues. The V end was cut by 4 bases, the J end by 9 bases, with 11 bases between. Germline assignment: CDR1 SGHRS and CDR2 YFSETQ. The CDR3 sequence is CASSPMGAEQFF. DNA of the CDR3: TGCGCCAGCAGCCCTATGGGGGCTGAGCAGTTCTTC.

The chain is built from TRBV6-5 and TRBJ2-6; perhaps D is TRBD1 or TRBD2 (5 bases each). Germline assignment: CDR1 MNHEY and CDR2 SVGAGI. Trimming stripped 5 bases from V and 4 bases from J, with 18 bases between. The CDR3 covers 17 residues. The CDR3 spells CASSARDPRAGANVLTF. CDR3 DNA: TGTGCCAGCAGTGCCCGGGACCCGCGTGCCGGGGCCAACGTCCTGACTTTC.

CDR3 loop: CASSFVGMRAFF. DNA of the CDR3: TGTGCCAGCAGTTTCGTGGGGATGCGCGCTTTCTTT. The chain combines TRBV28 with TRBJ1-1; D not resolved. Germline V lookup: CDR1 MDHEN, CDR2 SYDVKM. V lost 3 bases to trimming and J lost 11 bases, with 13 bases between them. This CDR3 has 12 amino acids.

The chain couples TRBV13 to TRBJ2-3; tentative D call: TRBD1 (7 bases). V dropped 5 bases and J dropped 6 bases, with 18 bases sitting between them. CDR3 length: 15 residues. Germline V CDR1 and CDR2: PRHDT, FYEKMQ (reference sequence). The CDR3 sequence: CASSLPTGAGDTQYF. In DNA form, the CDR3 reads TGTGCCAGCAGCCTACCCACAGGGGCGGGGGATACGCAGTATTTT.

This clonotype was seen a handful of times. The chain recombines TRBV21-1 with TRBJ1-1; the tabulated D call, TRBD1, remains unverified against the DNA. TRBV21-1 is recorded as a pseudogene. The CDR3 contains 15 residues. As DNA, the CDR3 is TGTGCCAGCAGCAGGAGGGGGGGAACGAACACTGAAGCTTTCTTT. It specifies CASSRRGGTNTEAFF.

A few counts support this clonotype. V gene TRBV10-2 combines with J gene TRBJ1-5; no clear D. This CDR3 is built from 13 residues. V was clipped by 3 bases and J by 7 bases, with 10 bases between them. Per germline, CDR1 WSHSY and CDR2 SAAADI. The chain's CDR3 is CASSDGFGQPQHF. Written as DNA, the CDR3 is TGCGCCAGCAGTGACGGATTTGGGCAGCCCCAGCATTTT.

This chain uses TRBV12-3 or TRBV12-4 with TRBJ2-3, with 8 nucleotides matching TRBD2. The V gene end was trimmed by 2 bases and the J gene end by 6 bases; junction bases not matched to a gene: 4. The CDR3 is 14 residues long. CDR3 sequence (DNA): TGTGCCAGCAGTTTACGGGGGGGAGCGGATACGCAGTATTTT. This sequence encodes CASSLRGGADTQYF.

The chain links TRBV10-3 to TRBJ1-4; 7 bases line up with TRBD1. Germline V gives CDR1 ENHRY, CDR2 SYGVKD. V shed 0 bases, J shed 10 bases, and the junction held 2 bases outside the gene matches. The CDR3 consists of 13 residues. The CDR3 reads CAISESTGRKLFF. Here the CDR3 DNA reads TGTGCCATCAGTGAGTCGACAGGGCGAAAACTGTTTTTT.

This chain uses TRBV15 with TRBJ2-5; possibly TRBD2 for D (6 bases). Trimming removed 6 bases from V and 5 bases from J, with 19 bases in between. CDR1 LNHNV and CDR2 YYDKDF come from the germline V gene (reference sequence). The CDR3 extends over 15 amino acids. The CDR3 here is CATRAGGSGSETQYF. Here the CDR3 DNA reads TGTGCCACCAGAGCTGGGGGGTCAGGATCGGAGACCCAGTACTTC.

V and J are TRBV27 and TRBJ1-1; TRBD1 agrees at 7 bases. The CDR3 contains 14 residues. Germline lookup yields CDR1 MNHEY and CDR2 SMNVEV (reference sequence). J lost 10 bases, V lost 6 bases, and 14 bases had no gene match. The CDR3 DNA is TGTGCCAGCAGGCGTGCAGGGGGAGAGGTACGAGCTTTCTTT. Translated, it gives CASRRAGGEVRAFF.

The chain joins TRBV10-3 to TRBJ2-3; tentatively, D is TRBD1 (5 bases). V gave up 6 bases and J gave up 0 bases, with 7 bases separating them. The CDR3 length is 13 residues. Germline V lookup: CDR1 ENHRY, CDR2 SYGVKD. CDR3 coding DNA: TGTGCCATCAGGGACACCAGCACAGATACGCAGTATTTT. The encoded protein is CAIRDTSTDTQYF.

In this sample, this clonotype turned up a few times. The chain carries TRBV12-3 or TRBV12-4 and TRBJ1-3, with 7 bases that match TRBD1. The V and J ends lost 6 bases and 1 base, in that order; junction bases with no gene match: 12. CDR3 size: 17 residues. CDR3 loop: CASSPTKTGYSGNTIYF. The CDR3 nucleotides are TGTGCCAGCAGCCCAACGAAGACAGGGTATTCTGGAAACACCATATATTTT.

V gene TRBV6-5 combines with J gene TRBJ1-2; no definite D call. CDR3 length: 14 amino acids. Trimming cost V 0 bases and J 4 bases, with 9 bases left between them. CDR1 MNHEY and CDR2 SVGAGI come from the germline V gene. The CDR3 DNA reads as TGTGCCAGCAGTTACTCGAGGAAGGGCTATGGCTACACCTTC. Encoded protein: CASSYSRKGYGYTF.

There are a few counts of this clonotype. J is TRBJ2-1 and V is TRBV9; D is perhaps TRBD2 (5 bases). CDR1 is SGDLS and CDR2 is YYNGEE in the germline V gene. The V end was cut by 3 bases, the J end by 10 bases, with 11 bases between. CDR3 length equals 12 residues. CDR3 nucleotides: TGTGCCAGCAGCGCCACTAGAGGCGAGCAGTTCTTC. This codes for CASSATRGEQFF.

DNA for the CDR3: TGCGCCAGCAGCCAGACTAGCGGGGGGCTCTACTACGAGCAGTACTTC. Its protein is CASSQTSGGLYYEQYF. The chain employs TRBV4-3 and TRBJ2-7; 13 bases match TRBD2. The CDR3 extends over 16 amino acids. Unmatched junction bases numbered 5, after V lost 3 bases and J lost 3 bases. Germline CDR1 and CDR2: LGHNA and YSLEER.

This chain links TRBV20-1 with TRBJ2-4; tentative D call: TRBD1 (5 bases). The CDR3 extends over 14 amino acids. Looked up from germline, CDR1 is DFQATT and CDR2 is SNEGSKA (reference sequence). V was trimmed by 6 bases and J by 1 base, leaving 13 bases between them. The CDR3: CSAVAGWAKNIQYF. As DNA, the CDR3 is TGCAGTGCCGTAGCAGGGTGGGCCAAAAACATTCAGTACTTC.

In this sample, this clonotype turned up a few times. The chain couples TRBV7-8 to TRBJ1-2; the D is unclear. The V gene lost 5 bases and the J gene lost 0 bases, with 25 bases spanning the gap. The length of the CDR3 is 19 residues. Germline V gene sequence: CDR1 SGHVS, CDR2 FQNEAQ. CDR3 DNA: TGTGCCAGCAGCCTACACGGAACAGTAGGATTAGAAGCTAACTATGGCTACACCTTC. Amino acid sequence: CASSLHGTVGLEANYGYTF.

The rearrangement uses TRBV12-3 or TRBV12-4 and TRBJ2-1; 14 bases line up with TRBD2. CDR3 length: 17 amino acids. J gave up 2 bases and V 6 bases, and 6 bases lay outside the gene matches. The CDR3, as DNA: TGTGCCAGCAGAACAGGACTAGCGGGGGGCACCTACAATGAGCAGTTCTTC. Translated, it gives CASRTGLAGGTYNEQFF.

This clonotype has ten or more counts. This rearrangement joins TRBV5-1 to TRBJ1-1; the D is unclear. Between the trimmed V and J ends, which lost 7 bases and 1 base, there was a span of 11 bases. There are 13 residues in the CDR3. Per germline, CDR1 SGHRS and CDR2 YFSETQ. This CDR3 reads CASSLGTNTEAFF. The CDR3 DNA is TGCGCCAGCTCCCTCGGCACGAACACTGAAGCTTTCTTT. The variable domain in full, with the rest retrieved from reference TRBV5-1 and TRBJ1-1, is KAGVTQTPRYLIKTRGQQVTLSCSPISGHRSVSWYQQTPGQGLQFLFEYFSETQRNKGNFPGRFSGRQFSNSRSEMNVSTLELGDSALYLCASSLGTNTEAFFGQGTRLTVV.

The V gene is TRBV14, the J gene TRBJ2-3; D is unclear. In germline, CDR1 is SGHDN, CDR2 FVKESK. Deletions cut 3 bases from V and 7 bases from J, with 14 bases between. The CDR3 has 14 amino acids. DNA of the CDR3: TGTGCCAGCAGCCAGCTAAACCAGGCCCATACGCAGTATTTT. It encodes CASSQLNQAHTQYF.

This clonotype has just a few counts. The CDR3 loop reads CSGSGGEISGELFF. The CDR3 DNA reads as TGCAGCGGTAGCGGGGGGGAGATCTCCGGGGAGCTGTTTTTT. This chain joins TRBV29-1 and TRBJ2-2; 11 bases agree with TRBD2. The CDR3 covers 14 residues. Germline trimming cut 7 bases from V and 6 bases from J; bases unmatched to any gene: 7. CDR1 is SQVTM, CDR2 ANQGSEA, per germline.